This T cell receptor (beta chain) emerged from a study of cytomegalovirus exposure and HLA in healthy donors. Points from the study as a whole: Looking again later, the authors saw that most CMV-associated TCR beta chains seemed HLA-restricted.

Germline assignment: CDR1 SGHNT and CDR2 YENEEA. The CDR3 extends over 14 amino acids. Trimming cost V 5 bases and J 9 bases; bases outside gene matches: 10. This clone was seen a few times. What it binds is unknown. Primers for the PCR totalled 60 Vbeta and 13 Jbeta. Assay: immunoSEQ multiplex PCR; the TCRdb copy retains only in-frame clones and omits some. The data contain approximately 130,000 clones, 70% to 90% of them seen just once; the ten biggest clones take up over 1.5%. The chain has TRBV11-3 and TRBJ2-1, with 7 bases identical to TRBD1. The source material was PBMCs. This clonotype was sampled from a man aged 40-55 years in good health and CMV-seronegative. The CDR3 coding sequence is TGTGCCAGCAGCCCTCGGACAGGAGGAGGTGAGCAGTTCTTC. The encoded protein is CASSPRTGGGEQFF.